This TCR beta chain was observed in a study of T-cell reconstitution after alpha-beta-depleted transplantation in children. The study, taken as a whole, reports: Several hundred expanded graft clones reportedly gave rise to the alpha-beta T cells present about two months after transplant.

For TCRbeta, the library was prepared with unique molecular identifiers. TCRdb re-analysed the PCR reads in MiXCR, keeping a single row per CDR3 protein. The sample consists of 200,000 to 250,000 distinct CDR3 sequences, about a quarter of them appearing once. CDR3 length: 16 amino acids. There are a few counts of this clonotype. As yet, its antigen is unknown. This material consisted of PBMCs, taken before TCRalphabeta/CD19-depleted stem cell transplant. The clonotype comes from a girl between 2 and 10 years old with Fanconi anemia, due to receive a stem cell transplant. The rearrangement uses TRBV21-1 and TRBJ1-2; the DNA was not compared with TRBD1, the D call given in the table. TRBV21-1 is designated a pseudogene. The DNA of the CDR3 is TGTGCCAGCAGCAAAGCAGTGGGGGACAGAGACTATGGCTACACCTTC. It codes for CASSKAVGDRDYGYTF.